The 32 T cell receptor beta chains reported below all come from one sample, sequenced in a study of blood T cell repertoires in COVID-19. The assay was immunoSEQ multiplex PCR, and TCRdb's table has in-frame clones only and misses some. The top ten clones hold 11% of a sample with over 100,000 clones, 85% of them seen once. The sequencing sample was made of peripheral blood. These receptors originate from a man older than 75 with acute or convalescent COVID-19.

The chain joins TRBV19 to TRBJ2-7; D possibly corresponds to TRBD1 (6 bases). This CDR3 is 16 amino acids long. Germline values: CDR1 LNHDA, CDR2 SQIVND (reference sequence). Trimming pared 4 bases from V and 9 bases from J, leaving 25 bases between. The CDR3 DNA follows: TGTGCCAGTAGTACCACTTGGACAGTGGGGTACGAAGGGCAGTACTTC. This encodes CASSTTWTVGYEGQYF.

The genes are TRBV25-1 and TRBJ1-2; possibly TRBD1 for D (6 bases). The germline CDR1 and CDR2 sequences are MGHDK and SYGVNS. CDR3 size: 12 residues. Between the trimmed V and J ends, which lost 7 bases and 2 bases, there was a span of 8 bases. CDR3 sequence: CASTQGNYGYTF. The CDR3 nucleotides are TGTGCCAGCACCCAGGGGAACTATGGCTACACCTTC.

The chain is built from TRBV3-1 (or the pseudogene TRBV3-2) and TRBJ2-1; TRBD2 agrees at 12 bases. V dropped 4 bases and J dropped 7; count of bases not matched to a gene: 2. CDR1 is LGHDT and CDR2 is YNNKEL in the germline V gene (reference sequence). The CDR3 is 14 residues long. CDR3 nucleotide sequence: TGTGCCAGCAGCCCCGGGACTAGCGGGAATGAGCAGTTCTTC. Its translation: CASSPGTSGNEQFF.

In DNA form, the CDR3 reads TGTGCCAGCAGCTTAGACTCGGGCAGGGGTTCACCCCTCCACTTT. Amino acid sequence: CASSLDSGRGSPLHF. The chain uses TRBV11-2 and TRBJ1-6; tentatively, D is TRBD1 (6 bases). Germline V gene sequence: CDR1 SGHAT, CDR2 FQNNGV. The CDR3 is 15 amino acids. The V and J ends lost 0 bases and 9 bases respectively, with 12 bases between them.

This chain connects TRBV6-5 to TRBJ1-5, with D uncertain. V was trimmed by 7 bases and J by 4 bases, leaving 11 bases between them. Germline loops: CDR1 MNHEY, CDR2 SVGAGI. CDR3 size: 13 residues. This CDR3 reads CASTQGGNQPQHF. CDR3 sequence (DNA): TGTGCCAGCACTCAAGGAGGTAATCAGCCCCAGCATTTT.

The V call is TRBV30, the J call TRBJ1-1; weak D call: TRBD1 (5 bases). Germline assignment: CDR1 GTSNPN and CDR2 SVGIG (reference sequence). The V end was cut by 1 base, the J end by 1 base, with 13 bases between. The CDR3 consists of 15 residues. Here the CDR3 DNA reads TGTGCCTGGAGTGGGACCGGGGGATGGAACACTGAAGCTTTCTTT. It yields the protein CAWSGTGGWNTEAFF. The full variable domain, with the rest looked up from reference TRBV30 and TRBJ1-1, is SQTIHQWPATLVQPVGSPLSLECTVEGTSNPNLYWYRQAAGRGLQLLFYSVGIGQISSEVPQNLSASRPQDRQFILSSKKLLLSDSGFYLCAWSGTGGWNTEAFFGQGTRLTVV.

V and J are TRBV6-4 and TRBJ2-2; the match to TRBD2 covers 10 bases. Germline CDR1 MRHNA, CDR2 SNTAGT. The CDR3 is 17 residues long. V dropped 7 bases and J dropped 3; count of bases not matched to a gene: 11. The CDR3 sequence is CASTPSATSGYTGELFF. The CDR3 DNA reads TGTGCCAGCACTCCCTCGGCGACTAGCGGGTACACCGGGGAGCTGTTTTTT.

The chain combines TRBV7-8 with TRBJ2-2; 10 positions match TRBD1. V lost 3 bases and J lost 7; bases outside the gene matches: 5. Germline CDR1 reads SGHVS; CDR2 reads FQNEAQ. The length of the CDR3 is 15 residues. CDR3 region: CASSFRDRGIGELFF. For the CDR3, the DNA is TGTGCCAGCAGCTTCCGGGACAGGGGTATCGGGGAGCTGTTTTTT.

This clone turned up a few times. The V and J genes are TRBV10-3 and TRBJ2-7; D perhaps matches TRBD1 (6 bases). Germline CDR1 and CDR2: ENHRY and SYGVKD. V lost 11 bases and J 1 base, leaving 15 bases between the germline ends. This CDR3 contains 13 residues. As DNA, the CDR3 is TGTGCCTCACTGTCCGGACAGTCCTACGAGCAGTACTTC. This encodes CASLSGQSYEQYF.

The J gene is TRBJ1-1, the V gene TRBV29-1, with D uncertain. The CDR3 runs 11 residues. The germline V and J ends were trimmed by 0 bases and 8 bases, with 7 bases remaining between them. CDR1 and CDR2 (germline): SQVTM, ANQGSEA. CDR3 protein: CSVEDPSEAFF. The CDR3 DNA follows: TGCAGCGTTGAAGACCCATCCGAAGCTTTCTTT.

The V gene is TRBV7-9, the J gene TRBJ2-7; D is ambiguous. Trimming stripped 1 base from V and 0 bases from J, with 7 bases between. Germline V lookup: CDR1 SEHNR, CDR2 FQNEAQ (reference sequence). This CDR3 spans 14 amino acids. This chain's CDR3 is CASSLDSSSYEQYF. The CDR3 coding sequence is TGTGCCAGCAGCTTAGATTCCTCCTCCTACGAGCAGTACTTC.

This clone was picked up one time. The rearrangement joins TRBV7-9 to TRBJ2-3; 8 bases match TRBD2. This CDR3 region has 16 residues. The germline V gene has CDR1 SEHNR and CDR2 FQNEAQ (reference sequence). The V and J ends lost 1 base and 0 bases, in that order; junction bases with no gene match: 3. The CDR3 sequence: CASSLGLAGSTDTQYF. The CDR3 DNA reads TGTGCCAGCAGCTTAGGATTAGCGGGGAGCACAGATACGCAGTATTTT.

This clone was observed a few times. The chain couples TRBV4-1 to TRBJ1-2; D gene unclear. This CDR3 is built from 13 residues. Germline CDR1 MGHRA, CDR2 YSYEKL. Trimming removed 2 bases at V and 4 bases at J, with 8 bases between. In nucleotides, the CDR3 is TGCGCCAGCAGCCAATTTCAGGCCTATGGCTACACCTTC. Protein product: CASSQFQAYGYTF.

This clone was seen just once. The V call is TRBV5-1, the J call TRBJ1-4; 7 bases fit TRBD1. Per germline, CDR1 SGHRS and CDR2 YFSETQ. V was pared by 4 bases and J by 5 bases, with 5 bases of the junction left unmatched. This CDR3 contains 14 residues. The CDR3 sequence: CASSPTGTNEKLFF. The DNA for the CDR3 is TGCGCCAGCAGCCCGACAGGGACAAATGAAAAACTGTTTTTT.

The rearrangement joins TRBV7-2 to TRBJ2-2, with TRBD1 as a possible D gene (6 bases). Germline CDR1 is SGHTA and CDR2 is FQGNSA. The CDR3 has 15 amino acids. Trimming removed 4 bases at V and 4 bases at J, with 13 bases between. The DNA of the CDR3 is TGTGCCAGCAGCTCCGACAGGCCAGGCACCGGGGAGCTGTTTTTT. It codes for CASSSDRPGTGELFF.

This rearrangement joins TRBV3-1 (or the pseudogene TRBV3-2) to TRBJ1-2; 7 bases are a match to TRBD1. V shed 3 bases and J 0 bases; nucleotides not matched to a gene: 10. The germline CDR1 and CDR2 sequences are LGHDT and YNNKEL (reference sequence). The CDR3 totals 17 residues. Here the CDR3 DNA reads TGTGCCAGCAGCCAGAGATTACAGGGGTTGTCTAACTATGGCTACACCTTC. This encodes CASSQRLQGLSNYGYTF.

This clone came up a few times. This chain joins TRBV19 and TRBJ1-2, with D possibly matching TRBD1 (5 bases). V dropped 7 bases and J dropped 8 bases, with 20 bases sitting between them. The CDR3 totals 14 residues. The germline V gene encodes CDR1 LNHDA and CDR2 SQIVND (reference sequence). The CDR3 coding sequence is TGTGCCAGTACCCCCCAGGGCAGATGGAGCGGCTACACCTTC. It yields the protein CASTPQGRWSGYTF.

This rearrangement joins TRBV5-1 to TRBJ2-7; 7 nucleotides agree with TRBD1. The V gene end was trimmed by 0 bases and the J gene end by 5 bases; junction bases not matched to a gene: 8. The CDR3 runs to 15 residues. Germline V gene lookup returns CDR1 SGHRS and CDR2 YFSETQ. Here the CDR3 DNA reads TGCGCCAGCAGCTTGGGAACAGGGGTAGGCAACGAGCAGTACTTC. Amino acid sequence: CASSLGTGVGNEQYF.

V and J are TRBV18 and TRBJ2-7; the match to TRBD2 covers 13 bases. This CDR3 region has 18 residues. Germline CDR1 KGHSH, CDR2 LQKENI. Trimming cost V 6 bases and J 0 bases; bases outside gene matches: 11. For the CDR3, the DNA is TGTGCCAGCTCCCGGTCAGGGACTAGCGGGGCCAGCTCCTACGAGCAGTACTTC. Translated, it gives CASSRSGTSGASSYEQYF.

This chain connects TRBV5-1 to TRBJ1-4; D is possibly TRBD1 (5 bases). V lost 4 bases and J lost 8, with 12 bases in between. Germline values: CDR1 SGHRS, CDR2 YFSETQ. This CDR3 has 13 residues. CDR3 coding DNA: TGCGCCAGCAGCCTCTCGGGGGTGGAAAAACTGTTTTTT. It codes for CASSLSGVEKLFF. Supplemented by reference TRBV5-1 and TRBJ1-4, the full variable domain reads KAGVTQTPRYLIKTRGQQVTLSCSPISGHRSVSWYQQTPGQGLQFLFEYFSETQRNKGNFPGRFSGRQFSNSRSEMNVSTLELGDSALYLCASSLSGVEKLFFGSGTQLSVL.

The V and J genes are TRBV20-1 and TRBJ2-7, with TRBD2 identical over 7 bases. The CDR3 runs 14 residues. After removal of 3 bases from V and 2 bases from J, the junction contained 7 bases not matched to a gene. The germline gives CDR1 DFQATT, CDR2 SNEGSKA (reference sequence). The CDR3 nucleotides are TGCAGTGCTAGTCCGGCTAGCGGTACCTACGAGCAGTACTTC. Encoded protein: CSASPASGTYEQYF.

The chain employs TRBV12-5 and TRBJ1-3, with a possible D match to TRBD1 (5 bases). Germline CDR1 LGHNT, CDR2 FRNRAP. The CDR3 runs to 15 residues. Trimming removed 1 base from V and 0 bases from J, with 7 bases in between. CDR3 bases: TGTGCTAGTGGTTTGGGACAGAACTCTGGAAACACCATATATTTT. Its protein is CASGLGQNSGNTIYF.

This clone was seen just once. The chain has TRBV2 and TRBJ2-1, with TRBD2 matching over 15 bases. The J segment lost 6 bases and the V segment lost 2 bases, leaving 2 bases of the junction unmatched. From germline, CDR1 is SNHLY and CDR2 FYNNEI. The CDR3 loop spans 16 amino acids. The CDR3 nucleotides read TGTGCCAGCAGTGAAAAGGGACTAGCGGGAGGCAATGAGCAGTTCTTC. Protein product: CASSEKGLAGGNEQFF.

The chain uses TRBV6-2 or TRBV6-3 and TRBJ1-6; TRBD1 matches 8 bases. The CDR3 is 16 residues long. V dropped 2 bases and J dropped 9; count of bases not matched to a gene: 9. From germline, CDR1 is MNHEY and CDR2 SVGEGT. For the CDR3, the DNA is TGTGCCAGCAGTTACGGACAGGGAACGGTTCGTTCACCCCTCCACTTT. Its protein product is CASSYGQGTVRSPLHF.

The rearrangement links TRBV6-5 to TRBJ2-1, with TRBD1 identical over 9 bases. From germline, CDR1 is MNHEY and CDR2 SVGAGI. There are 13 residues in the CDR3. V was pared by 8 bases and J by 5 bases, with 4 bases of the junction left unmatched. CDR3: CASGRQGDNEQFF. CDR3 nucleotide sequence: TGTGCCAGCGGCCGACAGGGGGACAATGAGCAGTTCTTC.

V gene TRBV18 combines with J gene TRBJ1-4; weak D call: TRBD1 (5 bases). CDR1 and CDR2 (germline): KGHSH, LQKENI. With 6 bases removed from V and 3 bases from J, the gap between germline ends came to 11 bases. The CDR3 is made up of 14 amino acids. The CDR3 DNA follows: TGTGCCAGCTCGCAGGGTTTAGCTAATGAAAAACTGTTTTTT. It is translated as CASSQGLANEKLFF.

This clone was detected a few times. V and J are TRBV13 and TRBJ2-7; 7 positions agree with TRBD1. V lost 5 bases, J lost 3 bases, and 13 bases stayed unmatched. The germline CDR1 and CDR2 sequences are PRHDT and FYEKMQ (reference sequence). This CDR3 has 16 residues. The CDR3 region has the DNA TGTGCCAGCAGCCCTAACGTTGAGGGACAGAGCTACGAGCAGTACTTC. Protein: CASSPNVEGQSYEQYF.

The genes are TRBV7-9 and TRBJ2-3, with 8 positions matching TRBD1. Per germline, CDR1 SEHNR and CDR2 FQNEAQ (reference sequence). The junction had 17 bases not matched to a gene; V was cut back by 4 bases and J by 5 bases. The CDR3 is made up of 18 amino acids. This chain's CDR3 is CASSSQSSRQGKIDTQYF. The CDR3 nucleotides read TGTGCCAGCAGCTCGCAATCCTCTCGACAGGGGAAGATAGATACGCAGTATTTT.

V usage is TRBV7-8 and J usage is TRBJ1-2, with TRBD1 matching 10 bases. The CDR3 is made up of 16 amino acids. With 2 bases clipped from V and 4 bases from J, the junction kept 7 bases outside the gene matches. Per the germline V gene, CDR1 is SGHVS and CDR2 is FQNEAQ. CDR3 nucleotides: TGTGCCAGCAGCTTACAGGGACAGGGGAACAGCTATGGCTACACCTTC. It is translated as CASSLQGQGNSYGYTF.

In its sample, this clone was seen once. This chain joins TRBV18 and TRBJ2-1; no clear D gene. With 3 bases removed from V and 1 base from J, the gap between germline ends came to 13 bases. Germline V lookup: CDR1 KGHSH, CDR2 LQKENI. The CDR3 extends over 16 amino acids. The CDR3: CASSPPSGRSYNEQFF. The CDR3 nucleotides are TGTGCCAGCTCACCGCCATCCGGCAGGTCCTACAATGAGCAGTTCTTC.

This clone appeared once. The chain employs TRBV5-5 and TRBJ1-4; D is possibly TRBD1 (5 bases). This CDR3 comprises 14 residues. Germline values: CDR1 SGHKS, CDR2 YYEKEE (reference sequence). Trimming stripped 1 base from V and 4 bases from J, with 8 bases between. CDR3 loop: CASSLRGYNEKLFF. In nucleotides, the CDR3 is TGTGCCAGCAGCTTGAGGGGTTATAATGAAAAACTGTTTTTT.

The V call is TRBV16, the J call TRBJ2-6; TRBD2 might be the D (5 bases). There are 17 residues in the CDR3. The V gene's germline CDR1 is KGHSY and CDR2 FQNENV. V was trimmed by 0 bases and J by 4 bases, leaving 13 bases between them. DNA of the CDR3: TGTGCCAGCAGCCAATCGCGGGCAGGCCTGGGGGCCAACGTCCTGACTTTC. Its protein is CASSQSRAGLGANVLTF. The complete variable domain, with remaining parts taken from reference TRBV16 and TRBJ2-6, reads GEEVAQTPKHLVRGEGQKAKLYCAPIKGHSYVFWYQQVLKNEFKFLISFQNENVFDETGMPKERFSAKCLPNSPCSLEIQATKLEDSAVYFCASSQSRAGLGANVLTFGAGSRLTVL.